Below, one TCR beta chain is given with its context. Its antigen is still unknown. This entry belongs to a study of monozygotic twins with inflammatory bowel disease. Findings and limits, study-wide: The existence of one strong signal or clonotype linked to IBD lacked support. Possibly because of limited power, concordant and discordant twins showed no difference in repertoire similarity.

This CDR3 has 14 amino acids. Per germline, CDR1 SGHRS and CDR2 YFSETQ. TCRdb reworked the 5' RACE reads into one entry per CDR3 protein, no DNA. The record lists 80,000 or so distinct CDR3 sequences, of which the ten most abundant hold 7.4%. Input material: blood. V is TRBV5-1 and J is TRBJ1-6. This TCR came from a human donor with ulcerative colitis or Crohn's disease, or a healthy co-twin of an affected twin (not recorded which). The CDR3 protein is CASSLGLANSPLHF. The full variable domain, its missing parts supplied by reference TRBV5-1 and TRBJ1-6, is KAGVTQTPRYLIKTRGQQVTLSCSPISGHRSVSWYQQTPGQGLQFLFEYFSETQRNKGNFPGRFSGRQFSNSRSEMNVSTLELGDSALYLCASSLGLANSPLHFGNGTRLTVT.